These 3 T cell receptor beta chains share one sample of origin, sequenced in a study of cytomegalovirus exposure and HLA in healthy donors. The primer mix had 60 Vbeta and 13 Jbeta primers. Sequencing used immunoSEQ multiplex PCR; TCRdb keeps in-frame clones, though not all of them. Seen here are under 200,000 clones, around 80% observed once, and the top ten hold 0.69%. The material sequenced was PBMCs. The receptors here all came from a middle-aged woman in good health and CMV-seronegative.

The chain combines TRBV19 with TRBJ1-5, with 9 bases fitting TRBD1. After removal of 5 bases from V and 2 bases from J, the junction contained 7 bases not matched to a gene. Germline loops: CDR1 LNHDA, CDR2 SQIVND (reference sequence). The CDR3 is made up of 16 amino acids. The CDR3 reads CASSPFTGGGNQPQHF. The CDR3 DNA reads TGTGCCAGTAGTCCTTTCACAGGGGGCGGCAATCAGCCCCAGCATTTT.

This chain links TRBV5-4 with TRBJ2-1; the D is unclear. The CDR3 has 12 residues. The V end was cut by 1 base, the J end by 7 bases, with 6 bases between. Germline V gene lookup returns CDR1 SGHNT and CDR2 YYREEE (reference sequence). The CDR3 DNA sequence: TGTGCCAGCAGCTTGACAAGAAATGAGCAGTTCTTC. Protein: CASSLTRNEQFF. The whole variable domain, remainder taken from reference TRBV5-4 and TRBJ2-1, is ETGVTQSPTHLIKTRGQQVTLRCSSQSGHNTVSWYQQALGQGPQFIFQYYREEENGRGNFPPRFSGLQFPNYSSELNVNALELDDSALYLCASSLTRNEQFFGPGTRLTVL.

The chain recombines TRBV7-2 with TRBJ2-5; no firm D call. Germline CDR1 reads SGHTA; CDR2 reads FQGNSA. The length of the CDR3 is 12 residues. V gave up 4 bases and J gave up 4 bases, with 7 bases separating them. CDR3 residues: CASSSLRETQYF. The DNA of the CDR3 is TGTGCCAGCAGCTCACTACGAGAGACCCAGTACTTC.